This TCR beta chain was captured in a study of blood T cell repertoires in COVID-19 (dated by TCRdb to about 2020). Study-level background: Samples from collaborators originated in the United States, Italy and Spain and spanned both the acute and convalescent phases of COVID-19. The material from the prospective study consisted of cDNA or gDNA derived from T cells, B-cell-depleted T cells, or PBMCs. Deeply sampled blood TCRbeta repertoires from subjects exposed to, actively infected with, or recovered from COVID-19 were included in the dataset. A freely available public database, intended as a resource for researchers studying the immune response to SARS-CoV-2, is where the repertoires were released. Samples were obtained from the ongoing ImmuneRACE study (first 160 participants) and from some 1,200 subjects provided by 6 global collaborators. A de-identified subject ID, COVID-19 status, age in years and sex were almost always included in the sample metadata. Where available, HLA class I and class II types were taken from metadata supplied by the sample provider and were not determined by assay-based typing.

TCRbeta CDR3 regions were amplified from genomic DNA by means of the immunoSEQ Assay, a bias-controlled multiplex PCR. On the study's bioinformatics: The number of nucleated cells in each sample was estimated from the amplification of reference gene primers within the assay. Sequence reads were collapsed and filtered to measure the absolute abundance of every unique TCRbeta CDR3 rearrangement. For each sample, productive Simpson clonality was calculated by taking the square root of Simpson's diversity index across productive rearrangements. TCRdb took over this immuneACCESS table, retaining in-frame rearrangements with V and J assigned. Such tables are incomplete; in checked studies, under half of the missing clones stem from an unresolved V gene, and the remainder is unexplained. The V and J calls and clone size come from that table; D and trimming were worked out from the DNA. The sample table records roughly 260,000 clones; around 87% of these occur just once. The biggest ten clones account for around 2.5% of the sample.

The collaborating institutions used their own protocols to collect whole blood in K2EDTA tubes. For TCRbeta analysis, collaborators shipped samples as frozen whole blood, isolated PBMCs, or DNA extracted from either of those sample types. On this clone: Its antigen remains unidentified. Per-base quality was not reported, and no clone a single base away is much larger than it.

The CDR3, from cysteine to phenylalanine, totals 16 residues. Only CDR3 DNA remains: 48 bases, in frame from the first base. CDR1 KGHSH and CDR2 LQKENI were looked up in the germline V gene. V and J are truncated by 1 base and 0 bases respectively, leaving an intervening sequence of 10 bases. Study-wide conclusions, independent of this receptor: Clinical and demographic metadata were provided uncurated, with the amount varying by source and participant.

This sequence uses TRBV18 and TRBJ1-3; TRBD1 is a possible D gene, resting on 5 matching bases. The receptor was isolated from a woman in her 50s with acute or convalescent COVID-19. The sequenced sample was peripheral blood. CDR3 sequence: CASSPQGLSSGNTIYF. The nucleotides read TGTGCCAGCTCACCACAGGGGTTAAGCTCTGGAAACACCATATATTTT.